These 10 T cell receptor beta chains share one sample of origin, sequenced in a study of Ad26.COV2.S vaccination and SARS-CoV-2 variants. Described treatment: around 19 received Ad26.COV2.S at low or high dose, single or two shots; about 5 received placebo; per-sample allocation not given. Sample collection was performed on day 63 after the first vaccine or placebo injection. Sequenced by immunoSEQ multiplex PCR; TCRdb stores in-frame clones only, minus some. The sample records 360,000 or so clones, approximately 90% being singletons. The specimen was peripheral blood, collected in a trial of Ad26.COV2.S vaccine versus placebo. Source of these receptors: a person aged 18 to 59 who received the Ad26.COV2.S COVID-19 vaccine or a placebo.

This clone appeared once. V gene TRBV6-6 combines with J gene TRBJ2-1, with D unresolved. The germline V and J ends were trimmed by 0 bases and 2 bases, with 5 bases remaining between them. Looked up from germline, CDR1 is MNHNY and CDR2 is SVGAGI (reference sequence). This CDR3 contains 14 residues. In DNA, the CDR3 is TGTGCCAGCAGTTACTCTTCCGCCTACAATGAGCAGTTCTTC. It translates to CASSYSSAYNEQFF.

The J gene is TRBJ1-3, the V gene TRBV29-1; TRBD1 aligns across 9 bases. V dropped 7 bases and J dropped 6; count of bases not matched to a gene: 7. The CDR3 spans 13 residues. Looked up from germline, CDR1 is SQVTM and CDR2 is ANQGSEA. Here the CDR3 reads CSGSDRGLNTIYF. The CDR3 nucleotides read TGCAGCGGATCGGACAGGGGTTTAAACACCATATATTTT.

The rearrangement links TRBV2 to TRBJ1-2, with TRBD1 matching 12 bases. CDR3 length equals 15 residues. After removal of 2 bases from V and 8 bases from J, the junction contained 6 bases not matched to a gene. The germline gives CDR1 SNHLY, CDR2 FYNNEI. The CDR3 nucleotides are TGTGCCAGCAGTGAACGGAGGGACAGGGGGCGCGGCTACACCTTC. As protein: CASSERRDRGRGYTF. Full variable domain (rest looked up from reference TRBV2 and TRBJ1-2): EPEVTQTPSHQVTQMGQEVILRCVPISNHLYFYWYRQILGQKVEFLVSFYNNEISEKSEIFDDQFSVERPDGSNFTLKIRSTKLEDSAMYFCASSERRDRGRGYTFGSGTRLTVV.

The chain has TRBV7-2 and TRBJ2-7, with 13 bases identical to TRBD2. Trimming removed 5 bases from V and 1 base from J; junction bases left unmatched: 8. This CDR3 has 17 amino acids. Germline CDR1 and CDR2: SGHTA and FQGNSA. The CDR3 spells CASSPGTSGTRSYEQYF. In nucleotides, the CDR3 is TGTGCCAGCAGCCCCGGGACTAGCGGGACTCGTTCCTACGAGCAGTACTTC.

This clone has only one observation. This chain uses TRBV7-3 with TRBJ2-1; no clear D. The V and J ends lost 0 bases and 10 bases respectively, with 10 bases between them. The CDR3 spans 13 residues. CDR1 is SGHTA and CDR2 is FQGTGA in the germline V gene. The DNA for the CDR3 is TGTGCCAGCAGCTTAACCGGACGTCAGGAGCAGTTCTTC. This translates into CASSLTGRQEQFF.

This clone was seen a few times. The rearrangement uses TRBV29-1 and TRBJ2-1; D is possibly TRBD1 (5 bases). V dropped 3 bases and J dropped 0 bases, with 15 bases sitting between them. This CDR3 region has 16 residues. Germline values: CDR1 SQVTM, CDR2 ANQGSEA. The CDR3 sequence is CSVEGQILGSYNEQFF. The DNA for the CDR3 is TGCAGCGTTGAGGGGCAGATACTGGGCTCCTACAATGAGCAGTTCTTC.

Concerning this clone itself: Other nucleotide sequences in the sample specify the same CDR3. This chain links TRBV11-2 with TRBJ2-5; D possibly matches TRBD1 or TRBD2 (5 bases each). The CDR3 spans 13 residues. V lost 5 bases and J 1 base, leaving 8 bases between the germline ends. Germline V gene sequence: CDR1 SGHAT, CDR2 FQNNGV. CDR3 coding DNA: TGTGCCAGCAGCCCCGGGACCCAAGAGACCCAGTACTTC. It translates to CASSPGTQETQYF.

The chain links TRBV28 to TRBJ1-2; the D gene is possibly TRBD1 (6 bases). Trimming took off 1 base at V and 4 bases at J, with 19 bases between the two ends. This CDR3 contains 17 residues. Germline lookup yields CDR1 MDHEN and CDR2 SYDVKM. CDR3 protein: CASSLLGGAGVLYGYTF. Written as DNA, the CDR3 is TGTGCCAGCAGTTTATTAGGGGGGGCTGGAGTCCTCTATGGCTACACCTTC.

This clone showed up just a few times. The chain joins TRBV4-1 to TRBJ1-2, with 9 bases matching TRBD1. The CDR3 totals 18 residues. After removal of 4 bases from V and 3 bases from J, the junction contained 15 bases not matched to a gene. Germline V gives CDR1 MGHRA, CDR2 YSYEKL. CDR3 nucleotide sequence: TGCGCCAGCAGCCTCACCCCTCCGGGACAGGGCTGGGACTATGGCTACACCTTC. This gives the protein CASSLTPPGQGWDYGYTF.

The chain uses TRBV14 and TRBJ2-1; D gene ambiguous. Germline values: CDR1 SGHDN, CDR2 FVKESK. The CDR3 has 13 residues. Between the trimmed V and J ends, which lost 1 base and 3 bases, there was a span of 4 bases. CDR3 region: CASSQVGYNEQFF. DNA for the CDR3: TGTGCCAGCAGCCAAGTAGGCTACAATGAGCAGTTCTTC.